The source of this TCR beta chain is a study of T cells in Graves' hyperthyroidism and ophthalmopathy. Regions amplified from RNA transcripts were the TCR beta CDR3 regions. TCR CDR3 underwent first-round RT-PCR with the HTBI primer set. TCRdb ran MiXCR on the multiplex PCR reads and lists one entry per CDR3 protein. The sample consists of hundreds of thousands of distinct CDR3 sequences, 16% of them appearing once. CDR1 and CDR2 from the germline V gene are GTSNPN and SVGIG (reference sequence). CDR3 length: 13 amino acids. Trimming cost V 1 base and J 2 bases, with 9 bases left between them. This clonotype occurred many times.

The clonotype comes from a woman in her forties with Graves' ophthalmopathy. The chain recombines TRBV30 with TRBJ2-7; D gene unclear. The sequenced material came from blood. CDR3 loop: CAWSEEVPYEQYF. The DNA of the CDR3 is TGTGCCTGGAGTGAAGAAGTTCCCTACGAGCAGTACTTC.